This entry concerns a single T cell receptor beta chain. The sample carries other DNA sequences with the same CDR3. The data belong to a study of blood T cell repertoires in COVID-19. Study background: Samples of COVID-19 (acute and convalescent) were obtained from the United States, Italy and Spain. PBMCs, B-cell-depleted T cells, or T cells were the source of the cDNA or gDNA that made up the material.

The CDR3 extends over 15 amino acids. Germline V gene lookup returns CDR1 SGHTA and CDR2 FQGTGA. Trimming removed 5 bases from V and 4 bases from J; junction bases left unmatched: 4. Clones were read by immunoSEQ multiplex PCR, and TCRdb kept only the in-frame ones, dropping some. The sample has about 340,000 clones; around 88% are singletons. The sequence derives from a man aged 30 to 45 with active or convalescent COVID-19. The chain carries TRBV7-3 and TRBJ2-1, with 11 nucleotides matching TRBD2. Material for sequencing was peripheral blood. This CDR3 is CASSLSGGAYNEQFF. The CDR3 bases are TGTGCCAGCAGCCTTAGCGGGGGGGCTTACAATGAGCAGTTCTTC.